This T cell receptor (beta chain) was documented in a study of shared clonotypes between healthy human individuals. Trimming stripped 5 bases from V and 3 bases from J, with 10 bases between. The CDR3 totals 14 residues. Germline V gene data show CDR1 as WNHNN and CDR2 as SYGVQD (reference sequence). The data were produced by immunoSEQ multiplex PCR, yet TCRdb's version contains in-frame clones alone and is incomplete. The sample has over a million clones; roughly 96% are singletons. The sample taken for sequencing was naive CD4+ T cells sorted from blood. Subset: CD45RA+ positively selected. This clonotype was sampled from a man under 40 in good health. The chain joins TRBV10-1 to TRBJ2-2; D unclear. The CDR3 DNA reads TGCGCCAGCAGTAGGAAGGGTCACACCGGGGAGCTGTTTTTT. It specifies CASSRKGHTGELFF.